These 5 T cell receptor beta chains share one sample of origin, sequenced in a study of T cell responses to AZD1222 COVID-19 vaccine (dated by TCRdb to about 2021). The method was the immunoSEQ multiplex PCR assay. This immuneACCESS table, as held by TCRdb, lists in-frame sequences with V and J called but not all clones. Of the missing ones, under half trace to an unresolved V gene in checked studies; the others have no known cause. The sample table contains 200,000 or so clones; only one count was recorded for about nine tenths of them. The ten biggest clones cover 2.5% to 3% of the sample. The time point label, as the study defines it: baseline before first vaccination. In the paper's terms, the treatment or condition label means: meningococcal conjugate vaccine given as trial control. The sequences come from peripheral blood, collected on day 0 of MenACWY control vaccination. The receptors shown here come from an adult in good health.

In its sample, this clone was seen once. The chain uses TRBV5-6 and TRBJ2-3; the D is unclear. The V gene's germline CDR1 is SGHDT and CDR2 YYEEEE. This CDR3 region has 12 residues. Trimming stripped 0 bases from V and 13 bases from J, with 12 bases between. The CDR3: CASSLVGSTEYF. The CDR3 coding sequence is TGTGCCAGCAGCTTGGTAGGCAGTACCGAGTATTTT.

The chain recombines TRBV3-1 (or the pseudogene TRBV3-2) with TRBJ1-5; the D is unclear. CDR1 is LGHDT and CDR2 is YNNKEL in the germline V gene (reference sequence). V was trimmed by 4 bases and J by 9 bases, leaving 22 bases between them. The CDR3 spans 16 residues. The CDR3 nucleotides are TGTGCCAGCAGCCCCGGTGGGGTTGAGGGCCTCGGGCCCCAGCATTTT. This gives the protein CASSPGGVEGLGPQHF.

The chain combines TRBV4-3 with TRBJ1-2, with 9 bases that match TRBD1. CDR3 size: 17 residues. CDR1 and CDR2 (germline): LGHNA, YSLEER. V was pared by 1 base and J by 3 bases, with 9 bases of the junction left unmatched. DNA of the CDR3: TGCGCCAGCAGCCAAGGCCCAGTGGGACAGGGAGACTATGGCTACACCTTC. This sequence encodes CASSQGPVGQGDYGYTF.

The chain recombines TRBV7-3 with TRBJ2-7, with 8 positions matching TRBD1. Trimming at V came to 4 bases and at J to 4 bases, leaving 9 bases not matched to a gene. Germline-derived CDR1 and CDR2 are SGHTA and FQGTGA. The CDR3 covers 15 residues. This chain's CDR3 is CASSYTGTGVYEQYF. For the CDR3, the DNA is TGTGCCAGCAGCTATACCGGGACAGGCGTATACGAGCAGTACTTC.

The J gene is TRBJ1-3, the V gene TRBV5-6; possibly TRBD1 for D (5 bases). The CDR3 has 15 residues. V was cut by 3 bases and J by 0 bases, with 10 bases left in between. Germline assignment: CDR1 SGHDT and CDR2 YYEEEE. The CDR3 reads CASSSTGASGNTIYF. For the CDR3, the DNA is TGTGCCAGCAGCTCAACAGGAGCCTCTGGAAACACCATATATTTT. The full variable domain, completed using reference TRBV5-6 and TRBJ1-3, is DAGVTQSPTHLIKTRGQQVTLRCSPKSGHDTVSWYQQALGQGPQFIFQYYEEEERQRGNFPDRFSGHQFPNYSSELNVNALLLGDSALYLCASSSTGASGNTIYFGEGSWLTVV.